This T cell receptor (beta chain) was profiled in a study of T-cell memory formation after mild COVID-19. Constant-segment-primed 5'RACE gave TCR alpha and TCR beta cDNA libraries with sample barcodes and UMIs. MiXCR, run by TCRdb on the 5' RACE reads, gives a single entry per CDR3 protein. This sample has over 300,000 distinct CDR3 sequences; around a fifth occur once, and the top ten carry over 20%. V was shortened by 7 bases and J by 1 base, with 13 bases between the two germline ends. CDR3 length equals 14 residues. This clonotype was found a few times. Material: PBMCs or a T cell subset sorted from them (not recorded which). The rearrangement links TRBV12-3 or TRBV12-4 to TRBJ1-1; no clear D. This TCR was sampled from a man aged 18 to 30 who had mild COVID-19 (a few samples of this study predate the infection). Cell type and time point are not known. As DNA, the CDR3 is TGTGCCAGCACCTCTTCCCCCGGGAACACTGAAGCTTTCTTT. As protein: CASTSSPGNTEAFF.